This T cell receptor (beta chain) originates from a study of radiation and T cells in renal cell carcinoma. Assay used: immunoSEQ multiplex PCR; TCRdb lists only in-frame clones, some missing. The profile covers roughly 100,000 clones, with 82% appearing a single time and roughly 6.1% taken by the ten largest. Time point noted: baseline pretreatment blood. Treatment noted: 15 Gy SBRT to primary tumor, nephrectomy 4 weeks later. The CDR3 covers 13 residues. Between the trimmed V and J ends, which lost 4 bases and 6 bases, there was a span of 12 bases. CDR1 is SGDLS, CDR2 YYNGEE, per germline. This clone was seen only a few times.

Sequencing used blood, obtained from a patient whose treatment included radiotherapy and nephrectomy. V gene TRBV9 combines with J gene TRBJ2-3; D unclear. The receptor comes from a man aged 55 to 70 with renal cell carcinoma. This CDR3 reads CASSPPVGDTQYF. The CDR3 DNA follows: TGTGCCAGCAGCCCCCCGGTAGGGGATACGCAGTATTTT.